This T cell receptor beta chain was profiled in a study of blood T cell repertoires in COVID-19. About the study: Samples came from the United States, Italy and Spain, spanning acute and convalescent COVID-19. T cells, B-cell-depleted T cells, or PBMCs provided the cDNA or gDNA that served as material.

Germline-derived CDR1 and CDR2 are SQVTM and ANQGSEA. The CDR3 has 13 residues. V was pared by 7 bases and J by 4 bases, with 7 bases of the junction left unmatched. Original methodology: Reference gene primers were amplified, and this amplification served to estimate nucleated cell counts. The table came from immunoSEQ multiplex PCR; TCRdb's copy has only in-frame clones and leaves some out. V and J calls and clone size are as listed in that table; D and trimming were resolved from the DNA. The profile shows about 200,000 clones, less than 85% of them singletons. Sequenced material: peripheral blood. The chain links TRBV29-1 to TRBJ2-1; 7 nucleotides match TRBD1. The receptor was derived from a woman in her seventies with acute or convalescent COVID-19. This chain's CDR3 is CSGDSPSYNEQFF. DNA of the CDR3: TGCAGCGGGGACAGCCCCTCATACAATGAGCAGTTCTTC.